The T cell receptor (beta chain) described here comes from a study of neoadjuvant nivolumab and ipilimumab in lung cancer. Germline lookup yields CDR1 KGHSH and CDR2 LQKENI. The CDR3 totals 11 residues. V was shortened by 6 bases and J by 11 bases, with 13 bases between the two germline ends. Study-wide findings and caveats: TCR clonality did not significantly correlate with pathologic tumor regression. From pretherapy to surgery, tumor richness and clonality rose with dual therapy.

Using immunoSEQ multiplex PCR, the repertoire was profiled, and TCRdb retains in-frame clones only, with some absent. The data contain 24,000 or so clones, approximately 84% of them singletons. With regard to this clone: What it recognizes is unknown.

This clonotype was obtained from an adult with non-small cell lung cancer. The chain has TRBV18 and TRBJ1-1; no definite D call. Sequenced here: peripheral blood, sampled before neoadjuvant nivolumab, alone or with ipilimumab. Written as DNA, the CDR3 is TGTGCCAGCTCCCGAACCGACGGGGCTTTCTTT. Its translation is CASSRTDGAFF.